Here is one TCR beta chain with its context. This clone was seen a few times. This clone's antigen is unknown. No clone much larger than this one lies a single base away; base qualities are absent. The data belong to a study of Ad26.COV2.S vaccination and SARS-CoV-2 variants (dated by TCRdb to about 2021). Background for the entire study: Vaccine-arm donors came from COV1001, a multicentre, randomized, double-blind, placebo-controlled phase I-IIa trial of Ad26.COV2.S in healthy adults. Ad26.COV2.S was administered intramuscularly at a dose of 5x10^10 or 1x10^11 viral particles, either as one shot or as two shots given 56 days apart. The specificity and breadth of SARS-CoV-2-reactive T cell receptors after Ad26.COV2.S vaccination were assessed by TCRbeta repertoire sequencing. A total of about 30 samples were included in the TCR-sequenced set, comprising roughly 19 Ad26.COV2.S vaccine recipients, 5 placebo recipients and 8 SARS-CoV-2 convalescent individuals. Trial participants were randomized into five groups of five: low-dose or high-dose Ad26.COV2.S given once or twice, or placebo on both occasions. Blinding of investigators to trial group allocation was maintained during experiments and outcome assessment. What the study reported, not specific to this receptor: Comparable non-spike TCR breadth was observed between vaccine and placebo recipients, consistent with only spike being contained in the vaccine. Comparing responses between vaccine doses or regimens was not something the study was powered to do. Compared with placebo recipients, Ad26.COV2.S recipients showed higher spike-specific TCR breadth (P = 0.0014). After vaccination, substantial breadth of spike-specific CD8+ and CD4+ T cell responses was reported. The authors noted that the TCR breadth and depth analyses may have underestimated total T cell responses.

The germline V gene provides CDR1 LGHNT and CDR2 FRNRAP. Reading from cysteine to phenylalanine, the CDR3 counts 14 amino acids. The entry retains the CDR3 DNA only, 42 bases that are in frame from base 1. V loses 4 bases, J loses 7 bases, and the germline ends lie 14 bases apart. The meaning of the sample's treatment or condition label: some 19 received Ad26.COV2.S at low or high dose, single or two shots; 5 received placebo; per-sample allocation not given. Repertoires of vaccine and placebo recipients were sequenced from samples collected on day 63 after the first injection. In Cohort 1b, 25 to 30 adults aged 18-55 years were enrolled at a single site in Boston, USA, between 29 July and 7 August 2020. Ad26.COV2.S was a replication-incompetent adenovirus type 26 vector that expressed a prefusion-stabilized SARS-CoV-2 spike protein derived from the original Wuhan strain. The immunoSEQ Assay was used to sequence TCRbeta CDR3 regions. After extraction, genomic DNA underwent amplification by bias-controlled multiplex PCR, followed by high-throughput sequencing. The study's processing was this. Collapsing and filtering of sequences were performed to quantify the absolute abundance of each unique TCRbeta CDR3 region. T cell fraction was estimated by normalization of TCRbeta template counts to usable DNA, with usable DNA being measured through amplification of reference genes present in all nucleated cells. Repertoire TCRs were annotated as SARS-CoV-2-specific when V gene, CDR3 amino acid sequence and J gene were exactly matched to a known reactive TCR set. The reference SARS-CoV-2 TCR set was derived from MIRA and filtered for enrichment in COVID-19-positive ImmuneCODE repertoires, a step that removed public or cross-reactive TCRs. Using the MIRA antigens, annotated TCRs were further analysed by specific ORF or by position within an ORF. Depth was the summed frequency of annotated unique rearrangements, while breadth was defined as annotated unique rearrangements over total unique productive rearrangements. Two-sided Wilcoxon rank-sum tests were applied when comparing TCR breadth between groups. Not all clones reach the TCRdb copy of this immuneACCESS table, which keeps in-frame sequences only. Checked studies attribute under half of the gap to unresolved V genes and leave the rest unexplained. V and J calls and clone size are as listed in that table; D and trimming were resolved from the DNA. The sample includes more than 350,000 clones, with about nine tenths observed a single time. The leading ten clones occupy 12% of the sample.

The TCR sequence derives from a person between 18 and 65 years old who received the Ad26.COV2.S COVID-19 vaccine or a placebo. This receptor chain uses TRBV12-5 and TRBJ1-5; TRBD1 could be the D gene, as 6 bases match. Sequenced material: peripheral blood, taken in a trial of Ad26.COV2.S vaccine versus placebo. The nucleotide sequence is TGTGCTAGTGGTTCACAGGGTCTTGGGCAGCCCCAGCATTTT. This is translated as CASGSQGLGQPQHF.